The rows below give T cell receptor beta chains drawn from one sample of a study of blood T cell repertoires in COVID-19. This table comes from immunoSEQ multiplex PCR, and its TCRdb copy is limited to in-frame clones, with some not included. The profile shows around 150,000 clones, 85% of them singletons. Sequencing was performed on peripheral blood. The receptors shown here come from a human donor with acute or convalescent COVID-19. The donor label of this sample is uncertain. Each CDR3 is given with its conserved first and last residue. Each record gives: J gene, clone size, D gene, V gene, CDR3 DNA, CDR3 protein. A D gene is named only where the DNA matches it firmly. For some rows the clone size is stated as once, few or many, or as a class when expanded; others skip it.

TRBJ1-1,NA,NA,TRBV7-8,TGTGCCAGCAGCTACCGTCTTCTGAGCACTGAAGCTTTCTTT,CASSYRLLSTEAFF
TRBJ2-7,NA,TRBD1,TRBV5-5,TGTGCCAGCAGCCACCTGAGGCAGGGACAGGGAACCTACGAGCAGTACTTC,CASSHLRQGQGTYEQYF
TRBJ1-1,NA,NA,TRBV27,TGTGCCAGCAGTTTAGTATTCAACACTGAAGCTTTCTTT,CASSLVFNTEAFF
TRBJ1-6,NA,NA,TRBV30,TGTGCCTTTAAGGAGGGGACCATTCCTTCACCCCTCCACTTT,CAFKEGTIPSPLHF
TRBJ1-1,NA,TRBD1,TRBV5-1,TGCGCCAGCAGCTTGCCCGGGACAGGGAACACTGAAGCTTTCTTT,CASSLPGTGNTEAFF
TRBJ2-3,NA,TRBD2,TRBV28,TGTGCCAGCAGTTTATCGAAGACTAGCGGACGACGGGGCACAGATACGCAGTATTTT,CASSLSKTSGRRGTDTQYF
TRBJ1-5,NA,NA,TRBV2,TGTGCCAGCAGTGAACAGGGATATAGCAATCAGCCCCAGCATTTT,CASSEQGYSNQPQHF
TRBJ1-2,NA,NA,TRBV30,TGTGCCTGGAGAACCCGACAGGCTAACTATGGCTACACCTTC,CAWRTRQANYGYTF
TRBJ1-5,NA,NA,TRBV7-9,TGTGCCAGCAGCCGAACGGGAATCATAGAGCCCCAGCATTTT,CASSRTGIIEPQHF
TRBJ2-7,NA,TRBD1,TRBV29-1,TGCAGCGTCCTCTCGGACAGGTCCTCCTACGAGCAGTACTTC,CSVLSDRSSYEQYF
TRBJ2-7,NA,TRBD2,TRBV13,TGTGCCAGCAGCTTAGACCGAGCGGGGTTCTCCTACGAGCAGTACTTC,CASSLDRAGFSYEQYF
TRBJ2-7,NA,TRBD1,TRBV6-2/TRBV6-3,TGTGCCAGCAGTTACTCGAGGACAGGGGCTGAGCAGTACTTC,CASSYSRTGAEQYF
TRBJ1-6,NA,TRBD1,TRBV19,TGTGCCAGTAGTATACCCCGGACAGGGGCGTATAATTCACCCCTCCACTTT,CASSIPRTGAYNSPLHF
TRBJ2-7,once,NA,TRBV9,TGTGCCAGCAGCGTAGAAATCCGGGACGAGCAGTACTTC,CASSVEIRDEQYF
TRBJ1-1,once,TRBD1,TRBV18,TGTGCCAGCTCACCTGGGACAGCCACTGAAGCTTTCTTT,CASSPGTATEAFF
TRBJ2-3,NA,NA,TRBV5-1,TGCGCCAGCAGCTTCACGGGGGGCGAGACAGATACGCAGTATTTT,CASSFTGGETDTQYF
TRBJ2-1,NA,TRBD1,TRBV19,TGTGCCAGTAGTAACGACAGGGTCTCCTACAATGAGCAGTTCTTC,CASSNDRVSYNEQFF
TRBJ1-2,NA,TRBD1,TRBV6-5,TGTGCCAGCAGTCCGCAGGGGGCGCTGGGCTACACCTTC,CASSPQGALGYTF
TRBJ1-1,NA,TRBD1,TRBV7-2,TGTGCCAGCAGCTTAGCCTTTGACAGGGACACTGAAGCTTTCTTT,CASSLAFDRDTEAFF
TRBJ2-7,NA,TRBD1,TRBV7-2,TGTGCCAGCAGCCCCCGACAGGGGGCCTACGAGCAGTACTTC,CASSPRQGAYEQYF
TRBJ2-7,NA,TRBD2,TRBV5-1,TGCGCCAGCAGCTTAGGGGCGGGGGACCCCGCCTCCTACGAGCAGTACTTC,CASSLGAGDPASYEQYF
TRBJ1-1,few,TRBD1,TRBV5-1,TGCGCCAGCAGCTTGTGGGGACAGGGATTGAACACTGAAGCTTTCTTT,CASSLWGQGLNTEAFF
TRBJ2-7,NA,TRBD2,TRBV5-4,TGTGCCAGCAGATCCCGAAGGGAGGGGAGGTCGGGCGAGCAGTACTTC,CASRSRREGRSGEQYF
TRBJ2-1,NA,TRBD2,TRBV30,TGTGCCTGGATAAAGAAAGGCGGGGGGGATGAGCAGTTCTTC,CAWIKKGGGDEQFF
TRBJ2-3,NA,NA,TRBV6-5,TGTGCCAGCGGAGAGCGGGTGAGGGCAGATACGCAGTATTTT,CASGERVRADTQYF
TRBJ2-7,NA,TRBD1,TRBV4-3,TGCGCCAGCAGCCAGCTACCCGGGACAGGGGGCAGCGCCTACGAGCAGTACTTC,CASSQLPGTGGSAYEQYF
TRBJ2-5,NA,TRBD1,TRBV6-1,TGTGCCAGCAGTGAAGCGAGAGGAACAGGGGGCCCTTGGGAGACCCAGTACTTC,CASSEARGTGGPWETQYF
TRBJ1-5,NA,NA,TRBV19,TGTGCCAGTAGAACTAGGCAGAGCCTGAGCAATCAGCCCCAGCATTTT,CASRTRQSLSNQPQHF
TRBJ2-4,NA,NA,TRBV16,TGTGCCAGCAGCCCCTCTCTAGCAGGCATTCAGTACTTC,CASSPSLAGIQYF
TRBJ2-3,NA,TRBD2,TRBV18,TGTGCCAGCTCACCTCCGGGACTAGCGGCATACACAGATACGCAGTATTTT,CASSPPGLAAYTDTQYF
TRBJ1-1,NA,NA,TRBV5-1,TGCGCCAGCAGCCCAGGGTGGAACACTGAAGCTTTCTTT,CASSPGWNTEAFF
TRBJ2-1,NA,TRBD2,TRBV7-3,TGTGCCAGCAGCGGGACTAGCGGTTTCTCTGAGCAGTTCTTC,CASSGTSGFSEQFF
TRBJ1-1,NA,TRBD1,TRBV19,TGTGCCAGTAACCTGGGACAGGCGCCGAACACTGAAGCTTTCTTT,CASNLGQAPNTEAFF
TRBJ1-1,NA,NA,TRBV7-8,TGTGCCAGCAGCTTACGTCCAGAGAACACTGAAGCTTTCTTT,CASSLRPENTEAFF
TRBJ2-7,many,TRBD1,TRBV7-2,TGTGCCAGCAGTCCAGACAGGGGGCTGTACGAGCAGTACTTC,CASSPDRGLYEQYF
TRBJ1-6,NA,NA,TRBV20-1,TGCAGTGCTAGTAGCCCAGGGGATAATTCACCCCTCCACTTT,CSASSPGDNSPLHF
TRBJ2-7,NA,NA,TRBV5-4,TGTGCCAGCAAAAGGAGTGGTAAGGACGAGCAGTACTTC,CASKRSGKDEQYF
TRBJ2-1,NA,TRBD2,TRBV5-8,TGTGCCAGCAGCAAACCCGGGACTAGCTTAAATGAGCAGTTCTTC,CASSKPGTSLNEQFF
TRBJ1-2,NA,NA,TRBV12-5,TGTGCTAGTGGTTTGGACAGGGGCTACACCTTC,CASGLDRGYTF
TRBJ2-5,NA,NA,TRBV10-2,TGCGCCAGCATTCAGGGAAACCAAGAGACCCAGTACTTC,CASIQGNQETQYF
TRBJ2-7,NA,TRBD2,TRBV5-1,TGCGCCAGCAGCTCATTAGCGGGATCGACCTACGAGCAGTACTTC,CASSSLAGSTYEQYF
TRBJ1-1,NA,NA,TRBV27,TGTGCCAGCAGTACCCCAGGGACACGTGAAGCTTTCTTT,CASSTPGTREAFF
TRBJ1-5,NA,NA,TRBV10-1,TGCGCCAGCAGTGTCGGGAATCAGCCCCAGCATTTT,CASSVGNQPQHF
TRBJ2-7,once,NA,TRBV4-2,TGTGCCAGCAGCCCTTTAAAGGACACCAGCTCCTACGAGCAGTACTTC,CASSPLKDTSSYEQYF
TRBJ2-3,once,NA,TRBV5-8,TGTGCCAGCAGCCGACAAGACCAGGGTAACGCAGATACGCAGTATTTT,CASSRQDQGNADTQYF
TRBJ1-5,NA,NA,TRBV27,TGTGCCAGCAGTAACAGTCCTAATCAGCCCCAGCATTTT,CASSNSPNQPQHF
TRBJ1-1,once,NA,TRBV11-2,TGTGCCAGCAGCTTAGCCTCCAGAACATACACTGAAGCTTTCTTT,CASSLASRTYTEAFF
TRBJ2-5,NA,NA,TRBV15,TGTGCCACCAGCGGCCCTACAGCTCAAGAGACCCAGTACTTC,CATSGPTAQETQYF
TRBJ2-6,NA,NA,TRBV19,TGTGCCAGTAGCGCCAGGGCTTCTGGGGCCAACGTCCTGACTTTC,CASSARASGANVLTF